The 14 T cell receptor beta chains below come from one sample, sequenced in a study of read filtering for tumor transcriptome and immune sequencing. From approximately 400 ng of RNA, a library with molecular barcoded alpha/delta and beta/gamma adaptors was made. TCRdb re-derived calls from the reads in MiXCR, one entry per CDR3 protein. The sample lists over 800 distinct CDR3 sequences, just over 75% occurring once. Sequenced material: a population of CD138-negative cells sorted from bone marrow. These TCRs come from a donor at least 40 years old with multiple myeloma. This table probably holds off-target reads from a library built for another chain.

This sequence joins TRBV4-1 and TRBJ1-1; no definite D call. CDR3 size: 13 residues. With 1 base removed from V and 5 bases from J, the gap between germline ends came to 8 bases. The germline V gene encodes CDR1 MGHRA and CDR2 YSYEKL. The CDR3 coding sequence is TGCGCCAGCAGCCAAGCGGCGATGACTGAAGCTTTCTTT. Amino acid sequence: CASSQAAMTEAFF.

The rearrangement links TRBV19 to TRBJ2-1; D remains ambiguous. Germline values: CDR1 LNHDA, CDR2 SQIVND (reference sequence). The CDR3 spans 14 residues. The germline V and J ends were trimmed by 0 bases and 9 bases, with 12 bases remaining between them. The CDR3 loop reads CASSIDRAGSEQFF. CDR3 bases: TGTGCCAGTAGTATAGATCGGGCCGGTAGTGAGCAGTTCTTC.

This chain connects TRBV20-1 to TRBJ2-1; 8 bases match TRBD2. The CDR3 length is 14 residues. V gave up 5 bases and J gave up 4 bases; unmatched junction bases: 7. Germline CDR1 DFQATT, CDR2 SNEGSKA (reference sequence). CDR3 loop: CSAPSGRTYNEQFF. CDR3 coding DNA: TGCAGTGCTCCGAGCGGGAGAACTTACAATGAGCAGTTCTTC.

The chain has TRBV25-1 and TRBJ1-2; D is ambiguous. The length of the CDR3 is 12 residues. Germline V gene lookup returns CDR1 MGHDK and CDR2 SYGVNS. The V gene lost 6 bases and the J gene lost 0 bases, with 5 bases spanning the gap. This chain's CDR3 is CASRLANYGYTF. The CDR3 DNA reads TGTGCCAGCAGGTTAGCTAACTATGGCTACACCTTC.

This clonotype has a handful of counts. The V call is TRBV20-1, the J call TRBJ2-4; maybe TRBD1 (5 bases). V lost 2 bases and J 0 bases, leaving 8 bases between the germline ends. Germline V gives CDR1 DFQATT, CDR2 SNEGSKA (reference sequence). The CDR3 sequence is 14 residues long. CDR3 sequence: CSARQGIAKNIQYF. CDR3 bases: TGCAGTGCTAGACAGGGCATAGCCAAAAACATTCAGTACTTC.

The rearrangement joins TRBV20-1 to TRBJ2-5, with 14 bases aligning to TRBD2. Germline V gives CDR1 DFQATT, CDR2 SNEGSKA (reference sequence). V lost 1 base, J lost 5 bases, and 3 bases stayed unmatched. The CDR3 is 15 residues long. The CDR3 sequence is CSARVGTSGSETQYF. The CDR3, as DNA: TGCAGTGCTAGAGTGGGGACTAGCGGGAGCGAGACCCAGTACTTC.

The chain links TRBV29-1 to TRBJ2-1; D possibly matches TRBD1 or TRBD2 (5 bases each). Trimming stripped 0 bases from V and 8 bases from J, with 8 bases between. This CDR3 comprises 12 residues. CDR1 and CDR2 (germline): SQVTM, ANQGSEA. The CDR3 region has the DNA TGCAGCGTTGAAGAGGTGGGGGATGAGCAGTTCTTC. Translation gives CSVEEVGDEQFF.

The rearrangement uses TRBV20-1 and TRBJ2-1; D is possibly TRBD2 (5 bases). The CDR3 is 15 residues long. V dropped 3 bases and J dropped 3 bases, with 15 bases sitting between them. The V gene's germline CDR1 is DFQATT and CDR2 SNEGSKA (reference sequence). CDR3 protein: CSARADHRDYNEQFF. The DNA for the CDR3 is TGCAGTGCTAGGGCGGATCACCGGGACTACAATGAGCAGTTCTTC.

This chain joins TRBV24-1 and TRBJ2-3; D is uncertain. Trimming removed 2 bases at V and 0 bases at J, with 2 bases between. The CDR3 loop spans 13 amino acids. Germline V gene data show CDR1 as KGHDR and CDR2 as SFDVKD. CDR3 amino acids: CATSDWSTDTQYF. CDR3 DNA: TGTGCCACCAGTGATTGGAGCACAGATACGCAGTATTTT.

The CDR3 DNA sequence: TGCAGCGCAGGCACAGGGTACGGCGAGCAGTACTTC. Protein product: CSAGTGYGEQYF. This chain connects TRBV29-1 to TRBJ2-7, with D perhaps matching TRBD1 (6 bases). The CDR3 sequence is 12 residues long. V was shortened by 7 bases and J by 6 bases, with 16 bases between the two germline ends. From germline, CDR1 is SQVTM and CDR2 ANQGSEA.

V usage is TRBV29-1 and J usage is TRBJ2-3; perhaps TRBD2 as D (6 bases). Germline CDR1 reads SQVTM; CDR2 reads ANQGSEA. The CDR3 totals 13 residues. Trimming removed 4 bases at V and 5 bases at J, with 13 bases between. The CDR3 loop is CSVAVAAGDTQYF. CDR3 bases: TGCAGCGTTGCCGTCGCAGCGGGAGATACGCAGTATTTT.

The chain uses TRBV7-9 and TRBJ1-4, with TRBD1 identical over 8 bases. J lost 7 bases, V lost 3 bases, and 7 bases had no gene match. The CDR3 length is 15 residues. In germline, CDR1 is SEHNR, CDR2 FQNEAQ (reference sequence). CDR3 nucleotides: TGTGCCAGCAGCTTCAGGGACAGGTGGGGTGAAAAACTGTTTTTT. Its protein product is CASSFRDRWGEKLFF.

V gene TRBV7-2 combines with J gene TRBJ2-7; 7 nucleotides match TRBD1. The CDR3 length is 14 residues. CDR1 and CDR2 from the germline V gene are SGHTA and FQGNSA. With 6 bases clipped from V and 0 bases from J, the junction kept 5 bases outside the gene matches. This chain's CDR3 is CASSGTASSYEQYF. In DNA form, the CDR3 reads TGTGCCAGCAGTGGGACAGCGAGCTCCTACGAGCAGTACTTC.

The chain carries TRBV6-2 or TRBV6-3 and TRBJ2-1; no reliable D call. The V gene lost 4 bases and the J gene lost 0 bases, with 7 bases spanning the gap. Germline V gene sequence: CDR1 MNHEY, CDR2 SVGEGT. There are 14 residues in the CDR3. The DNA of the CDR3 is TGTGCCAGCAGTTTCGGCTCCTCCTACAATGAGCAGTTCTTC. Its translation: CASSFGSSYNEQFF.